This T cell receptor (beta chain) was identified during a study of T cell repertoires in cytomegalovirus infection (dated by TCRdb to between 2018 and 2020). Study-wide context: Donor HLA type was relevant to the analysis, as public TCR beta signatures indicated carriage of CMV infection together with the matching HLA type.

General findings and caveats noted by the study authors: The ex vivo response was dominated by HLA-C-restricted CMV-specific TCR beta clonotypes, which also provided the single most frequent clonotype in two of eight donors. In both this cohort and an independent cohort of 300 to 450 donors, the cumulative frequency of public TCR beta family members distinguished carriers of CMV infection plus the relevant HLA type.

Points on this clonotype: Its antigen is not yet known. No per-base quality is available; no much larger clone lies one base away.

TCRdb shows the sequencer as Illumina HiSeq 1500. In-frame beta chains were kept once TCRdb had trimmed the public reads at Q25 with fastp and called clones with MiXCR. Records with the same CDR3 protein are collapsed into one entry carrying the most frequent genes and DNA. A total of around 180,000 distinct CDR3 sequences appear in this sample, 28% of them only once. 30% to 35% of the sample is in the top ten clones. A distance of 21 bases separates the germline ends of V and J, which lose 8 bases and 4 bases respectively. Looking up the germline V gene yields CDR1 MNHNS and CDR2 SASEGT. The CDR3 covers 16 residues, taking in both the cysteine and the phenylalanine. Only the CDR3 DNA is retained, 48 bases long and in frame from the first base.

This TCR was recovered from a human donor in good health (CMV status not recorded). Some clones in this sample may be carry-over from other donors' samples. Rearrangement joined TRBV6-1 to TRBJ1-5; the D gene cannot be named for sure. Sequencing was carried out using PBMCs. Here is the DNA: TGTGCCAGCCTCCCAAGGAGGGTCGGGATAAATCAGCCCCAGCATTTT. Its protein reads: CASLPRRVGINQPQHF.